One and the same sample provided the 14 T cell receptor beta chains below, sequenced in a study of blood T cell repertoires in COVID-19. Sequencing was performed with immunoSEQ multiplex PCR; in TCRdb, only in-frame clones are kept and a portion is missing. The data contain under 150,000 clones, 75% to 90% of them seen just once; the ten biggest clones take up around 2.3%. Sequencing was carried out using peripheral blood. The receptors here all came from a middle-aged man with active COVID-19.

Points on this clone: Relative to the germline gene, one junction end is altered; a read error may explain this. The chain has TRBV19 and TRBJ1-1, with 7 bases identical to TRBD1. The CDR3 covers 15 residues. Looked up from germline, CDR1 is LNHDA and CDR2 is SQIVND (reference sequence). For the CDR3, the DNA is TGTGCCAGTAGTCCACGACAGGGAAAGAACGCTGAAGCTTTCTTT. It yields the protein CASSPRQGKNAEAFF.

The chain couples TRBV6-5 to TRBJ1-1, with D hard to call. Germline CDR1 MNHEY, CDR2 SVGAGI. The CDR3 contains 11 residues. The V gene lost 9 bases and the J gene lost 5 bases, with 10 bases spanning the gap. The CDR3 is CASRRETEAFF. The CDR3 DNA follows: TGTGCCAGTAGGAGGGAAACTGAAGCTTTCTTT.

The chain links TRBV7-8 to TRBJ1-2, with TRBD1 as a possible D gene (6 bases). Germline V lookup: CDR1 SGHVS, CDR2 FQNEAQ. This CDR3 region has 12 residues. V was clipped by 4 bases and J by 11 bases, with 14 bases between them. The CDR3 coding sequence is TGTGCCAGCAGCTCCCGGGGGGCAACGTACACCTTC. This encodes CASSSRGATYTF.

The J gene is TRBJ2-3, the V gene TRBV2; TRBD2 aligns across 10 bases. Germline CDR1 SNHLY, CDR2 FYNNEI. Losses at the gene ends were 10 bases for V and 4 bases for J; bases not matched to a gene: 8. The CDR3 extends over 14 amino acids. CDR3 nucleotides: TGTGCCATCCGTCTGAGCGGGGGGGCAGATACGCAGTATTTT. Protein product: CAIRLSGGADTQYF.

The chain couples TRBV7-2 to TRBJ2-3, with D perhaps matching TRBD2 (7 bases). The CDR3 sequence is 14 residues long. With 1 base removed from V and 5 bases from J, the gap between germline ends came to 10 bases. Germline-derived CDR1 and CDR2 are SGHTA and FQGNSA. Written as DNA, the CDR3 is TGTGCCAGCAGCTTAGGGCGGGGGCTAGATACGCAGTATTTT. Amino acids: CASSLGRGLDTQYF.

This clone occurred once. CDR3 in DNA: TGTGCCAGCAGCCACGGGACTAGCGGGGGGGCTGGTGAGACCCAGTACTTC. Residues: CASSHGTSGGAGETQYF. The chain couples TRBV3-1 (or the pseudogene TRBV3-2) to TRBJ2-5, with TRBD2 identical over 16 bases. This CDR3 comprises 17 residues. The trim removed 3 bases at V and 5 bases at J, leaving 6 bases unmatched. CDR1 is LGHDT and CDR2 is YNNKEL in the germline V gene (reference sequence).

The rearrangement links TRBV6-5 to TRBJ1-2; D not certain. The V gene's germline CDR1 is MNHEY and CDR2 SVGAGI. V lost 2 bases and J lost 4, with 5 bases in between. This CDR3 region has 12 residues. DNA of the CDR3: TGTGCCAGCAGTTACAATCGCTATGGCTACACCTTC. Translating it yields CASSYNRYGYTF.

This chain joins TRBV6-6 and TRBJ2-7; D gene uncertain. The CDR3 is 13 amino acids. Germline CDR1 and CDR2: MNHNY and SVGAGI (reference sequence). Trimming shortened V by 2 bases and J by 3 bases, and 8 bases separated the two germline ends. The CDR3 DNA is TGTGCCAGCAGTTACGAGCGTCTCTACGAGCAGTACTTC. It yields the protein CASSYERLYEQYF.

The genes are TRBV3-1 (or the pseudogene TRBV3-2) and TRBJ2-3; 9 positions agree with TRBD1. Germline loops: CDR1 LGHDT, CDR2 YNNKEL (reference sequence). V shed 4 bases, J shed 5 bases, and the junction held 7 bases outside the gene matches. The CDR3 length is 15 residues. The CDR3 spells CASSPRDRVGDTQYF. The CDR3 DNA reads TGTGCCAGCAGCCCCCGGGACAGGGTTGGAGATACGCAGTATTTT.

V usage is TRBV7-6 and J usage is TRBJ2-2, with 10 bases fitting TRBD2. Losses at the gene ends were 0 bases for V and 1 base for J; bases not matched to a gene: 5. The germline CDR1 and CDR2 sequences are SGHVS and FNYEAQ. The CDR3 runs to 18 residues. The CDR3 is CASSLASGGAMNTGELFF. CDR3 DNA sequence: TGTGCCAGCAGCTTAGCAAGCGGGGGGGCGATGAACACCGGGGAGCTGTTTTTT.

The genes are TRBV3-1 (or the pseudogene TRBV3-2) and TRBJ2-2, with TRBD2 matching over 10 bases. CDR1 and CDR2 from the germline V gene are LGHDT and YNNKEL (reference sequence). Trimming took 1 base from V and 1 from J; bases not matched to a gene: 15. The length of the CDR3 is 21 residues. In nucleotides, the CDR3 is TGTGCCAGCAGCCAAGGTAAATTGGGACTAGCGATCTACGGGAACACCGGGGAGCTGTTTTTT. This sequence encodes CASSQGKLGLAIYGNTGELFF.

The CDR3 loop reads CASSADRNYGYTF. DNA of the CDR3: TGCGCCAGCAGCGCAGACAGGAACTATGGCTACACCTTC. This rearrangement joins TRBV5-1 to TRBJ1-2; tentatively, D is TRBD1 (6 bases). Trimming took off 4 bases at V and 2 bases at J, with 9 bases between the two ends. The CDR3 runs to 13 residues. Germline CDR1 reads SGHRS; CDR2 reads YFSETQ. The whole variable domain, remainder taken from reference TRBV5-1 and TRBJ1-2, is KAGVTQTPRYLIKTRGQQVTLSCSPISGHRSVSWYQQTPGQGLQFLFEYFSETQRNKGNFPGRFSGRQFSNSRSEMNVSTLELGDSALYLCASSADRNYGYTFGSGTRLTVV.

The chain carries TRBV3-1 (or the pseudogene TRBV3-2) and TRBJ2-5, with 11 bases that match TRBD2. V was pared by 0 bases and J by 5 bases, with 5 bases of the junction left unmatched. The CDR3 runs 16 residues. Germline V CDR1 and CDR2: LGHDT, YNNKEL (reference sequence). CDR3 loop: CASSQEASGRRETQYF. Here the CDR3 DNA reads TGTGCCAGCAGCCAAGAGGCTAGCGGGAGGCGGGAGACCCAGTACTTC.

CDR3 coding DNA: TGTGCCAGCCTTGACCGGGACAGGGGGAAGGATACGCAGTATTTT. The encoded protein is CASLDRDRGKDTQYF. The chain is built from TRBV5-4 and TRBJ2-3; 11 bases match TRBD1. Germline CDR1 reads SGHNT; CDR2 reads YYREEE (reference sequence). The CDR3 contains 15 residues. V dropped 7 bases and J dropped 6; count of bases not matched to a gene: 10.